Below are 26 T cell receptor beta chains sequenced from a single sample in a study of shared T cell receptors in the human thymus. Assay used: immunoSEQ multiplex PCR; TCRdb lists only in-frame clones, some missing. The sample consists of roughly 500,000 clones, 75% to 85% of them appearing once. These data also featured in a second study, about human thymus T cells.

Sequences were obtained from thymocytes. The source of these receptors is a boy in the first two years of life with a congenital heart defect.

This clone has only one observation. V usage is TRBV5-5 and J usage is TRBJ1-4; D gene unclear. The CDR3 runs 14 residues. V was shortened by 4 bases and J by 6 bases, with 13 bases between the two germline ends. Germline-derived CDR1 and CDR2 are SGHKS and YYEKEE (reference sequence). The CDR3: CASSGGTSDEKLFF. The CDR3 DNA sequence: TGTGCCAGCAGCGGCGGAACGTCCGATGAAAAACTGTTTTTT.

This clone has a handful of counts. J is TRBJ2-1 and V is TRBV4-2; TRBD2 might be the D (5 bases). Trimming stripped 1 base from V and 6 bases from J, with 13 bases between. The germline V gene encodes CDR1 LGHNA and CDR2 YNFKEQ. This CDR3 is 15 amino acids long. CDR3 sequence: CASSQGGGGPNEQFF. The CDR3 bases are TGTGCCAGCAGCCAAGGAGGAGGTGGGCCCAATGAGCAGTTCTTC.

The genes are TRBV9 and TRBJ2-7; TRBD1 agrees at 12 bases. Trimming at V came to 4 bases and at J to 4 bases, leaving 6 bases not matched to a gene. The CDR3 is 15 amino acids. Germline loops: CDR1 SGDLS, CDR2 YYNGEE. Written as DNA, the CDR3 is TGTGCCAGCAGCCCCTGGGACAGGGGGCGATACGAGCAGTACTTC. It codes for CASSPWDRGRYEQYF.

CDR3 region: CASSPPRDRGRGYTF. The CDR3 coding sequence is TGTGCCAGCTCACCCCCCCGGGACAGGGGCAGGGGCTACACCTTC. This chain joins TRBV18 and TRBJ1-2; 10 bases align to TRBD1. The CDR3 loop spans 15 amino acids. Germline V CDR1 and CDR2: KGHSH, LQKENI. With 3 bases clipped from V and 8 bases from J, the junction kept 9 bases outside the gene matches.

The CDR3 region is CASSQEGADGELFF. CDR3 DNA: TGTGCCAGCAGCCAAGAGGGGGCCGACGGGGAGCTGTTTTTT. The V and J genes are TRBV14 and TRBJ2-2; weak D call: TRBD1 (6 bases). This CDR3 region has 14 residues. Germline CDR1 reads SGHDN; CDR2 reads FVKESK. Trimming took 0 bases from V and 7 from J, leaving 9 bases between them.

Only one count was recorded for this clone. This sequence joins TRBV30 and TRBJ2-5; a possible D gene is TRBD2 (6 bases). In germline, CDR1 is GTSNPN, CDR2 SVGIG (reference sequence). This CDR3 has 16 residues. V lost 2 bases and J 5 bases, leaving 21 bases between the germline ends. For the CDR3, the DNA is TGTGCCTGGAGTCCCTCCGGGACTCAAGACGGGGAGACCCAGTACTTC. Translated, it gives CAWSPSGTQDGETQYF.

V is TRBV5-1 and J is TRBJ2-1; TRBD2 matches 10 bases. The germline V gene has CDR1 SGHRS and CDR2 YFSETQ. With V trimmed by 4 bases and J by 5 bases, 6 bases remained unmatched. This CDR3 region has 15 residues. The DNA for the CDR3 is TGCGCCAGCAGCATCGGACTAGCGGCGAACAATGAGCAGTTCTTC. Translating gives CASSIGLAANNEQFF.

The chain links TRBV7-2 to TRBJ2-7; TRBD1 matches 12 bases. CDR3 length equals 15 residues. Trimming removed 4 bases from V and 7 bases from J; junction bases left unmatched: 8. Germline values: CDR1 SGHTA, CDR2 FQGNSA. Here the CDR3 reads CASSSGQGASKEQYF. For the CDR3, the DNA is TGTGCCAGCAGCTCGGGACAGGGGGCTTCGAAGGAGCAGTACTTC.

The chain recombines TRBV10-2 with TRBJ2-2; TRBD2 matches at 12 bases. The CDR3 is 24 amino acids. J gave up 2 bases and V 5 bases, and 27 bases lay outside the gene matches. CDR1 is WSHSY, CDR2 SAAADI, per germline. The CDR3 spells CASSFPLGIRHRLAGAPNTGELFF. CDR3 nucleotide sequence: TGCGCCAGCAGTTTCCCCTTGGGTATTAGACACCGACTAGCGGGAGCGCCTAACACCGGGGAGCTGTTTTTT.

This chain joins TRBV11-3 and TRBJ2-7; 11 bases are a match to TRBD1. Germline assignment: CDR1 SGHNT and CDR2 YENEEA. The CDR3 has 17 residues. The V gene end was trimmed by 0 bases and the J gene end by 5 bases; junction bases not matched to a gene: 9. CDR3 in amino acids: CASSLDFRDRGIHEQYF. In nucleotides, the CDR3 is TGTGCCAGCAGCTTAGACTTTAGGGACAGGGGGATCCACGAGCAGTACTTC.

V usage is TRBV4-3 and J usage is TRBJ2-1, with TRBD2 matching 7 bases. Trimming removed 1 base from V and 4 bases from J; junction bases left unmatched: 4. Germline values: CDR1 LGHNA, CDR2 YSLEER. There are 15 residues in the CDR3. The CDR3 coding sequence is TGCGCCAGCAGCCAAGGGTCTAGCGGTTACAATGAGCAGTTCTTC. Its translation: CASSQGSSGYNEQFF.

Of note for this clone: Mismatch with germline at one junction end may stem from a read error. The rearrangement joins TRBV5-1 to TRBJ1-2; D is possibly TRBD1 (5 bases). The length of the CDR3 is 13 residues. Germline V CDR1 and CDR2: SGHRS, YFSETQ. The CDR3 spells CANSFSRVDGYTF. The CDR3 DNA sequence: TGCGCCAACAGCTTCAGCAGGGTGGATGGCTACACCTTC.

The CDR3 DNA follows: TGTGCCAGCAGCGGCGGAACGAAGGAGTACAATGAGCAGTTCTTC. It codes for CASSGGTKEYNEQFF. The gene calls are TRBV7-6 and TRBJ2-1; no reliable D call. V was cut by 5 bases and J by 4 bases, with 15 bases left in between. This CDR3 is 15 amino acids long. Germline loops: CDR1 SGHVS, CDR2 FNYEAQ.

The V and J genes are TRBV5-1 and TRBJ2-3; 8 bases align to TRBD2. The CDR3 contains 19 residues. Losses at the gene ends were 5 bases for V and 0 bases for J; bases not matched to a gene: 17. In germline, CDR1 is SGHRS, CDR2 YFSETQ. For the CDR3, the DNA is TGCGCCAGCAGGCCCACCGGGGGGGCTAGCGTCTCTAGCACAGATACGCAGTATTTT. This sequence encodes CASRPTGGASVSSTDTQYF.

The V and J genes are TRBV11-2 and TRBJ2-7; possibly TRBD2 for D (5 bases). This CDR3 spans 15 amino acids. The V gene lost 5 bases and the J gene lost 6 bases, with 20 bases spanning the gap. In germline, CDR1 is SGHAT, CDR2 FQNNGV. DNA of the CDR3: TGTGCCAGCAGCCCAGCTTGGATCGAGGGTAGCGAGCAGTACTTC. It specifies CASSPAWIEGSEQYF.

A word on this clone: One junction end does not reproduce the germline sequence, and a read error may be involved. CDR3 DNA sequence: TGTGCTAGCAGCCAGGGGGAGACCCAGTACTTC. Protein product: CASSQGETQYF. This chain joins TRBV7-7 and TRBJ2-5; D might be TRBD1 (6 bases). This CDR3 region has 11 residues. Per the germline V gene, CDR1 is SSHAT and CDR2 is FNYEAQ (reference sequence).

The rearrangement joins TRBV6-5 to TRBJ1-1, with TRBD1 matching 11 bases. After removal of 5 bases from V and 4 bases from J, the junction contained 6 bases not matched to a gene. The germline gives CDR1 MNHEY, CDR2 SVGAGI. The length of the CDR3 is 15 residues. The CDR3 protein is CASSNRDRGGTEAFF. The CDR3 nucleotides are TGTGCCAGCAGTAACCGGGACAGGGGGGGCACTGAAGCTTTCTTT.

In this sample, this clone turned up a few times. V is TRBV29-1 and J is TRBJ2-5, with D perhaps matching TRBD2 (6 bases). Looked up from germline, CDR1 is SQVTM and CDR2 is ANQGSEA. Trimming cost V 6 bases and J 7 bases, with 18 bases left between them. The CDR3 runs to 13 residues. Here the CDR3 DNA reads TGCAGCGTGACGGCAGTCGCCGGGGGGACCCAGTACTTC. This gives the protein CSVTAVAGGTQYF.

The chain employs TRBV19 and TRBJ1-1; a weak D match, TRBD1 (6 bases). Germline CDR1 LNHDA, CDR2 SQIVND (reference sequence). Trimming shortened V by 2 bases and J by 5 bases, and 15 bases separated the two germline ends. The CDR3 sequence is 15 residues long. CDR3 in amino acids: CASSILQGDQTEAFF. For the CDR3, the DNA is TGTGCCAGTAGTATACTACAGGGCGACCAAACTGAAGCTTTCTTT.

The CDR3 bases are TGTGCCAGCAGCTTGGCGTTGGGAGGCGAGCAGTACTTC. Its protein product is CASSLALGGEQYF. The rearrangement links TRBV5-6 to TRBJ2-7, with D possibly being TRBD2 (6 bases). Trimming left V 0 bases short and J 6 bases short, with 10 bases between. Germline V gene data show CDR1 as SGHDT and CDR2 as YYEEEE. CDR3 size: 13 residues. Full variable domain (rest looked up from reference TRBV5-6 and TRBJ2-7): DAGVTQSPTHLIKTRGQQVTLRCSPKSGHDTVSWYQQALGQGPQFIFQYYEEEERQRGNFPDRFSGHQFPNYSSELNVNALLLGDSALYLCASSLALGGEQYFGPGTRLTVT.

This chain links TRBV28 with TRBJ2-7, with a possible D match to TRBD2 (5 bases). The CDR3 sequence is 16 residues long. The germline V gene encodes CDR1 MDHEN and CDR2 SYDVKM. Between the trimmed V and J ends, which lost 1 base and 0 bases, there was a span of 13 bases. Here the CDR3 DNA reads TGTGCCAGCAGTTTATCTTTCCGGGGAAGCTCCTACGAGCAGTACTTC. It yields the protein CASSLSFRGSSYEQYF.

J is TRBJ2-5 and V is TRBV28, with D unresolved. The end of the DNA fits TRBJ2-7 better, so the J call may be wrong. Per germline, CDR1 MDHEN and CDR2 SYDVKM. The CDR3 runs 13 residues. CDR3 sequence reads: CASSSANPYEQYF. The CDR3 DNA sequence: TGTGCCAGCAGTTCTGCGAACCCCTACGAGCAGTACTTC.

The CDR3: CATRGGADQISSGNTIYF. For the CDR3, the DNA is TGTGCCACCAGAGGGGGGGCGGACCAGATCTCCTCTGGAAACACCATATATTTT. The V and J genes are TRBV15 and TRBJ1-3; tentatively, D is TRBD1 (6 bases). Germline V gene lookup returns CDR1 LNHNV and CDR2 YYDKDF (reference sequence). The CDR3 consists of 18 residues. Deletions cut 6 bases from V and 0 bases from J, with 21 bases between.

V usage is TRBV4-2 and J usage is TRBJ1-4; possibly TRBD1 for D (6 bases). The CDR3 has 15 amino acids. The V end lost 4 bases, the J end lost 5 bases, and 14 bases lay between the germline ends. Germline CDR1 and CDR2: LGHNA and YNFKEQ. CDR3 loop: CASSRKVDRNEKLFF. The CDR3 bases are TGTGCCAGCAGCCGAAAAGTGGACAGAAATGAAAAACTGTTTTTT.

The V gene is TRBV4-1, the J gene TRBJ1-1; possible D gene TRBD1, 5 bases. The germline V gene encodes CDR1 MGHRA and CDR2 YSYEKL. V was trimmed by 2 bases and J by 0 bases, leaving 13 bases between them. The CDR3 consists of 16 residues. This CDR3 is CASSQIGAAMNTEAFF. In DNA, the CDR3 is TGCGCCAGCAGCCAAATTGGGGCTGCAATGAACACTGAAGCTTTCTTT.

V gene TRBV7-9 combines with J gene TRBJ2-5; possibly TRBD2 for D (5 bases). Germline V CDR1 and CDR2: SEHNR, FQNEAQ (reference sequence). CDR3 length: 16 amino acids. Trimming removed 5 bases at V and 0 bases at J, with 16 bases between. CDR3: CASSPLSERDQETQYF. The CDR3 nucleotides are TGTGCCAGCAGCCCCCTAAGCGAGAGGGACCAAGAGACCCAGTACTTC.